This T cell receptor beta chain derives from a study of control samples from healthy donors and cancer patients. Data came from immunoSEQ multiplex PCR; TCRdb stores just in-frame clones and leaves some out. The table lists roughly 120,000 clones, more than 70% of them singletons, with around 2.5% in the top ten. This CDR3 contains 13 residues. V shed 4 bases and J shed 4 bases, with 11 bases lying between them. Germline-derived CDR1 and CDR2 are MGHRA and YSYEKL. The sample was blood. This TCR was recovered from a woman in her sixties or seventies in good health. This chain joins TRBV4-1 and TRBJ2-7; D is undetermined. CDR3 coding DNA: TGCGCCAGCAGCCCAGACACCAAGTACGAGCAGTACTTC. Translating it yields CASSPDTKYEQYF.